The text below deals with one T cell receptor (beta chain). Its antigen is as yet unknown. The CDR3 contains 15 residues. V was shortened by 2 bases and J by 7 bases, with 13 bases between the two germline ends. Germline V gene sequence: CDR1 SGHDT, CDR2 YYEEEE. This sample was included in a study of T cell repertoires in cytomegalovirus infection. About the study: CMV epitopes in the study were HLA-C-restricted (recently identified) and HLA-B-restricted (well studied). CMV infection together with matching HLA type was indicated by public TCR beta signatures. Points from the study as a whole: People with CMV and the relevant HLA were identified by cumulative public TCR beta family frequency. HLA-C-restricted CMV clonotypes gave the most frequent clonotype in two of eight donors.

TCRdb itself ran the reads through MiXCR, one entry per CDR3 protein. The sample shows 400,000 to 600,000 distinct CDR3 sequences, approximately 42% of them seen only once. The specimen was cultured PBMCs, collected from culture after CMV antigen stimulation. This chain uses TRBV5-6 with TRBJ1-6, with a tentative D call TRBD1 (5 bases). This sequence was found in a human donor in good health (CMV status not recorded). Some clones in this sample may be carry-over from other donors' samples. Here the CDR3 reads CASSFEQGGNSPLHF. CDR3 coding DNA: TGTGCCAGCAGCTTTGAGCAGGGTGGCAATTCACCCCTCCACTTT.